Below, 22 T cell receptor beta chains from the same sample are listed, as sequenced in a study of OX40 agonist ivuxolimab in advanced cancers. Sequencing used immunoSEQ multiplex PCR; TCRdb keeps in-frame clones, though not all of them. The data contain more than 30,000 clones, more than 85% of them seen just once; the ten biggest clones take up 2% to 2.5%. The source was CD4+ or CD8+ T cells sorted from blood, collected in a trial of the OX40 agonist ivuxolimab. These receptors were taken from an adult with an advanced solid tumor such as melanoma, head and neck, liver or kidney cancer.

This rearrangement joins TRBV11-2 to TRBJ1-1; 8 bases are a match to TRBD1. V was clipped by 0 bases and J by 5 bases; unmatched bases: 5. Germline V gene sequence: CDR1 SGHAT, CDR2 FQNNGV. The CDR3 length is 15 residues. The CDR3 protein is CASSLETGARTEAFF. CDR3 bases: TGTGCCAGCAGCTTAGAGACAGGGGCGCGGACTGAAGCTTTCTTT.

The chain uses TRBV4-1 and TRBJ2-4, with 12 bases lining up with TRBD1. Germline V gives CDR1 MGHRA, CDR2 YSYEKL. The CDR3 has 17 residues. Trimming removed 0 bases from V and 8 bases from J; junction bases left unmatched: 8. CDR3: CASSQEPGTGGLDIQYF. The CDR3 DNA reads as TGCGCCAGCAGCCAAGAACCCGGGACAGGGGGCTTGGACATTCAGTACTTC.

This clone was observed once. The chain uses TRBV6-5 and TRBJ1-3; maybe TRBD1 (6 bases). This CDR3 is built from 15 residues. V lost 8 bases, J lost 0 bases, and 14 bases lay in between. Looked up from germline, CDR1 is MNHEY and CDR2 is SVGAGI. The CDR3 sequence is CASRSTGYSGNTIYF. In DNA form, the CDR3 reads TGTGCCAGCCGTTCAACAGGGTACTCTGGAAACACCATATATTTT.

The V gene is TRBV7-2, the J gene TRBJ2-3; 8 bases align to TRBD1. In germline, CDR1 is SGHTA, CDR2 FQGNSA. J gave up 0 bases and V 5 bases, and 13 bases lay outside the gene matches. The CDR3 is made up of 18 amino acids. The CDR3 DNA reads TGTGCCAGCAGCGCCTCTGGACAGGGAAGAGCTAGCACAGATACGCAGTATTTT. It specifies CASSASGQGRASTDTQYF.

This chain links TRBV19 with TRBJ2-2, with D possibly TRBD1 on 6 matching bases. The CDR3 totals 13 residues. Germline CDR1 reads LNHDA; CDR2 reads SQIVND (reference sequence). The V gene lost 6 bases and the J gene lost 8 bases, with 13 bases spanning the gap. The DNA for the CDR3 is TGTGCCAGTAGCTCTCAGGGGAGAGGGGAGCTGTTTTTT. Encoded protein: CASSSQGRGELFF. The full variable domain, its missing parts supplied by reference TRBV19 and TRBJ2-2, is DGGITQSPKYLFRKEGQNVTLSCEQNLNHDAMYWYRQDPGQGLRLIYYSQIVNDFQKGDIAEGYSVSREKKESFPLTVTSAQKNPTAFYLCASSSQGRGELFFGEGSRLTVL.

J is TRBJ2-7 and V is TRBV6-5, with D possibly called TRBD1 or TRBD2 (5 bases each). This CDR3 is 13 amino acids long. The V end was cut by 4 bases, the J end by 3 bases, with 10 bases between. Looked up from germline, CDR1 is MNHEY and CDR2 is SVGAGI. The CDR3 nucleotides are TGTGCCAGCAGTTCCGGGACCTTCTACGAGCAGTACTTC. Residues: CASSSGTFYEQYF.

The rearrangement uses TRBV11-2 and TRBJ1-5, with 7 bases matching TRBD1. The J segment lost 4 bases and the V segment lost 5 bases, leaving 8 bases of the junction unmatched. Germline V gene data show CDR1 as SGHAT and CDR2 as FQNNGV. The CDR3 runs to 15 residues. The CDR3 region has the DNA TGTGCCAGCAGCAATACAGGGGAGGGAAATCAGCCCCAGCATTTT. This translates into CASSNTGEGNQPQHF.

The chain couples TRBV27 to TRBJ1-4, with TRBD1 identical over 8 bases. With V trimmed by 5 bases and J by 7 bases, 24 bases remained unmatched. The CDR3 length is 20 residues. Germline V lookup: CDR1 MNHEY, CDR2 SMNVEV (reference sequence). DNA of the CDR3: TGTGCCAGCAGTATACGCGGACAGGGTAGGGGGCGAAGGGATAGTGAAAAACTGTTTTTT. Protein: CASSIRGQGRGRRDSEKLFF.

This clone is a singleton in its sample. CDR3 sequence: CASSLEPRGGADTQYF. The CDR3 coding sequence is TGTGCCAGCAGCTTAGAGCCCCGGGGGGGCGCAGATACGCAGTATTTT. The V gene is TRBV7-2, the J gene TRBJ2-3; 8 nucleotides line up with TRBD2. The CDR3 contains 16 residues. V lost 1 base, J lost 4 bases, and 7 bases stayed unmatched. Germline V gene data show CDR1 as SGHTA and CDR2 as FQGNSA.

The gene calls are TRBV6-1 and TRBJ1-1; D may be TRBD1 (5 bases). CDR1 and CDR2 from the germline V gene are MNHNS and SASEGT. The CDR3 runs to 12 residues. V shed 8 bases and J shed 4 bases, with 11 bases lying between them. The CDR3 DNA sequence: TGTGCCAGCCTAACGGGGGGCACTGAAGCTTTCTTT. Translation: CASLTGGTEAFF.

The count of this clone is one. The V call is TRBV25-1, the J call TRBJ2-5; the match to TRBD1 covers 9 bases. This CDR3 has 14 residues. The germline gives CDR1 MGHDK, CDR2 SYGVNS. V lost 4 bases and J lost 5; bases outside the gene matches: 5. The CDR3 sequence is CASSADRGWETQYF. The CDR3 nucleotides read TGTGCCAGCAGTGCAGACAGGGGGTGGGAGACCCAGTACTTC.

This chain joins TRBV5-6 and TRBJ1-1; possibly TRBD1 for D (6 bases). The CDR3 is 15 amino acids. CDR1 and CDR2 (germline): SGHDT, YYEEEE. Trimming shortened V by 0 bases and J by 1 base, and 10 bases separated the two germline ends. The CDR3 region has the DNA TGTGCCAGCAGCTTGGTGGGGGGCGCGAACACTGAAGCTTTCTTT. It translates to CASSLVGGANTEAFF.

This chain joins TRBV2 and TRBJ2-3, with 9 bases matching TRBD2. CDR1 is SNHLY, CDR2 FYNNEI, per germline. Trimming removed 7 bases from V and 1 base from J; junction bases left unmatched: 12. CDR3 length equals 17 residues. This chain's CDR3 is CASTGASGVRGTDTQYF. CDR3 nucleotides: TGTGCCAGCACGGGGGCTAGCGGGGTCCGGGGCACAGATACGCAGTATTTT.

The chain uses TRBV23-1 and TRBJ1-4, with no clear D. TRBV23-1 is an ORF for which the function is uncertain. Trimming shortened V by 6 bases and J by 7 bases, and 18 bases separated the two germline ends. The CDR3 extends over 15 amino acids. CDR3 in amino acids: CASSQDRLLSEKLFF. In DNA, the CDR3 is TGCGCCAGCAGCCAAGATAGGCTGTTAAGTGAAAAACTGTTTTTT.

The rearrangement joins TRBV4-2 to TRBJ2-7; possible D gene TRBD1, 6 bases. Germline lookup yields CDR1 LGHNA and CDR2 YNFKEQ. The CDR3 sequence is 15 residues long. V was cut by 2 bases and J by 4 bases, with 15 bases left in between. CDR3 sequence reads: CASSQNPGHSYEQYF. CDR3 DNA: TGTGCCAGCAGCCAAAACCCGGGACATTCTTACGAGCAGTACTTC.

The chain joins TRBV5-1 to TRBJ2-3, with 11 bases fitting TRBD2. Germline CDR1 reads SGHRS; CDR2 reads YFSETQ. The CDR3 is 16 amino acids. J was trimmed by 4 bases and V by 4 bases; bases with no gene match: 8. The CDR3 region has the DNA TGCGCCAGCAGCCCCTCTAGCGGGGGGCTGCCAGATACGCAGTATTTT. This codes for CASSPSSGGLPDTQYF.

The V call is TRBV6-5, the J call TRBJ2-2; a weak D match, TRBD1 (6 bases). Germline V lookup: CDR1 MNHEY, CDR2 SVGAGI. The V gene lost 8 bases and the J gene lost 3 bases, with 13 bases spanning the gap. This CDR3 region has 14 residues. For the CDR3, the DNA is TGTGCCAGCCAGGGCAGGGGCCACACCGGGGAGCTGTTTTTT. As protein: CASQGRGHTGELFF.

The V call is TRBV19, the J call TRBJ2-7, with unresolved D. The CDR3 length is 12 residues. Germline V gene data show CDR1 as LNHDA and CDR2 as SQIVND (reference sequence). With 1 base removed from V and 4 bases from J, the gap between germline ends came to 5 bases. In DNA, the CDR3 is TGTGCCAGTAGTATAGGAGAGTACGAGCAGTACTTC. Residues: CASSIGEYEQYF.

This chain uses TRBV7-9 with TRBJ2-5; D uncertain. The germline V gene has CDR1 SEHNR and CDR2 FQNEAQ (reference sequence). The CDR3 contains 15 residues. The ends were cut back, 5 bases at V and 5 bases at J, with 18 bases in the middle. CDR3 sequence: CASSPLGASRETQYF. The CDR3 DNA sequence: TGTGCCAGCAGCCCTCTAGGCGCATCAAGGGAGACCCAGTACTTC.

The chain has TRBV6-4 and TRBJ1-2; no definite D call. V gave up 6 bases and J gave up 8 bases, with 10 bases separating them. Germline loops: CDR1 MRHNA, CDR2 SNTAGT. The CDR3 consists of 11 residues. The CDR3 DNA is TGTGCCAGCAGCACCGATAAGGGCTACACCTTC. It translates to CASSTDKGYTF.

The gene calls are TRBV29-1 and TRBJ1-2; 9 bases line up with TRBD1. This CDR3 contains 13 residues. Germline V lookup: CDR1 SQVTM, CDR2 ANQGSEA. V dropped 4 bases and J dropped 5; count of bases not matched to a gene: 5. In nucleotides, the CDR3 is TGCAGCGTTGGGGGGACAGGGTATTATGGCTACACCTTC. Amino acids: CSVGGTGYYGYTF.

This chain connects TRBV5-1 to TRBJ2-2, with 7 bases aligning to TRBD2. The germline V gene encodes CDR1 SGHRS and CDR2 YFSETQ. The V segment lost 0 bases and the J segment 2 bases; nucleotides outside the gene matches: 4. This CDR3 region has 16 residues. This chain's CDR3 is CASSLVAGDNTGELFF. The CDR3 nucleotides are TGCGCCAGCAGCTTGGTCGCGGGGGATAACACCGGGGAGCTGTTTTTT.